One sample yielded the 18 T cell receptor beta chains listed below, sequenced in a study of beta chain features in type 1 diabetes. Regarding the study as a whole: Within each of all four CD4+ subsets, Type 1 diabetes patients had TCRB CDR3s that were moderately but significantly shorter.

Expressed TCRB transcripts were sequenced because the entire RNA isolate underwent reverse transcription. TCRdb keeps only in-frame clones here, not all; method: immunoSEQ multiplex PCR. The sample carries around 44,000 clones, 66% recorded once. These receptors have no identified antigens. Sequencing input: Tregs from blood. The receptors were gathered from a woman between 18 and 30 years old with type 1 diabetes.

V is TRBV11-2 and J is TRBJ2-5; tentatively, D is TRBD2 (7 bases). V was clipped by 1 base and J by 4 bases, with 19 bases between them. CDR1 and CDR2 from the germline V gene are SGHAT and FQNNGV. This CDR3 comprises 17 residues. The CDR3 reads CASSLGRPGEGRETQYF. CDR3 DNA: TGTGCCAGCAGCTTAGGGCGTCCAGGGGAGGGTCGAGAGACCCAGTACTTC.

There are a few counts of this clone. The chain uses TRBV18 and TRBJ1-5; D may be TRBD1 (5 bases). The CDR3 consists of 14 residues. Germline V gene lookup returns CDR1 KGHSH and CDR2 LQKENI. V was pared by 1 base and J by 6 bases, with 10 bases between. The CDR3 reads CASSPQGDGQPQHF. In nucleotides, the CDR3 is TGTGCCAGCTCACCACAAGGGGATGGTCAGCCCCAGCATTTT.

This chain links TRBV30 with TRBJ2-2; TRBD1 aligns across 10 bases. Looked up from germline, CDR1 is GTSNPN and CDR2 is SVGIG (reference sequence). The V segment lost 5 bases and the J segment 7 bases; nucleotides outside the gene matches: 10. The CDR3 consists of 15 residues. CDR3 nucleotides: TGTGCCTGGTGTGCCTGGGACAGGGGAATCGGGGAGCTGTTTTTT. Protein sequence: CAWCAWDRGIGELFF.

The chain employs TRBV4-2 and TRBJ2-3; 10 bases are a match to TRBD2. The CDR3 length is 17 residues. The germline CDR1 and CDR2 sequences are LGHNA and YNFKEQ. Unmatched junction bases numbered 9, after V lost 1 base and J lost 5 bases. The CDR3 coding sequence is TGTGCCAGCAGCCAAGCCGGGCTAGCGGGGGTCCTAGATACGCAGTATTTT. This sequence encodes CASSQAGLAGVLDTQYF.

Only a few counts were recorded for this clone. This chain joins TRBV4-1 and TRBJ1-2; perhaps TRBD1 as D (6 bases). V was trimmed by 4 bases and J by 4 bases, leaving 22 bases between them. The germline CDR1 and CDR2 sequences are MGHRA and YSYEKL. This CDR3 region has 17 residues. The CDR3 here is CASSLRGGGPSIYGYTF. CDR3 nucleotides: TGCGCCAGCAGCCTCCGCGGGGGGGGCCCGTCGATCTATGGCTACACCTTC.

V and J are TRBV4-3 and TRBJ1-1, with D maybe TRBD1 (5 bases). V was pared by 1 base and J by 4 bases, with 13 bases between. The CDR3 spans 15 residues. CDR1 is LGHNA, CDR2 YSLEER, per germline. CDR3 protein: CASSQVGGKGTEAFF. The CDR3 DNA reads TGCGCCAGCAGCCAAGTCGGGGGGAAAGGCACTGAAGCTTTCTTT.

This rearrangement joins TRBV7-9 to TRBJ2-3; 7 bases are a match to TRBD2. Germline-derived CDR1 and CDR2 are SEHNR and FQNEAQ (reference sequence). The trim removed 1 base at V and 7 bases at J, leaving 11 bases unmatched. The CDR3 is made up of 16 amino acids. CDR3 loop: CASSLVAGPHSNTQYF. The CDR3 DNA reads TGTGCCAGCAGCTTAGTAGCGGGTCCCCACTCGAATACGCAGTATTTT.

This clone is termed medium-sized. V and J are TRBV6-4 and TRBJ2-3, with 8 bases lining up with TRBD1. The germline V gene encodes CDR1 MRHNA and CDR2 SNTAGT. V shed 6 bases and J 6 bases; nucleotides not matched to a gene: 5. There are 13 residues in the CDR3. Here the CDR3 DNA reads TGTGCCAGCAGGGGAACAGGGGGTGATACGCAGTATTTT. Protein product: CASRGTGGDTQYF.

The chain is built from TRBV5-1 and TRBJ1-3, with TRBD1 matching over 7 bases. Looked up from germline, CDR1 is SGHRS and CDR2 is YFSETQ. The CDR3 totals 16 residues. Trimming cost V 0 bases and J 4 bases; bases outside gene matches: 7. CDR3 amino acids: CASSLANRGEGNTIYF. CDR3 bases: TGCGCCAGCAGCTTGGCCAACAGGGGCGAGGGAAACACCATATATTTT.

V usage is TRBV5-1 and J usage is TRBJ2-7; D ambiguous. Germline-derived CDR1 and CDR2 are SGHRS and YFSETQ. This CDR3 region has 13 residues. The V end lost 0 bases, the J end lost 0 bases, and 4 bases lay between the germline ends. CDR3 bases: TGCGCCAGCAGCTTGGCACACTCCTACGAGCAGTACTTC. Amino acid sequence: CASSLAHSYEQYF.

The rearrangement joins TRBV7-9 to TRBJ1-1, with D perhaps TRBD1 (5 bases). The CDR3 contains 13 residues. V lost 7 bases, J lost 7 bases, and 16 bases lay in between. The germline V gene has CDR1 SEHNR and CDR2 FQNEAQ (reference sequence). The CDR3 loop is CASTPSGGFEAFF. The CDR3 DNA follows: TGTGCCAGCACCCCCTCGGGGGGGTTTGAAGCTTTCTTT.

V usage is TRBV29-1 and J usage is TRBJ1-1; D might be TRBD1 (5 bases). Between the trimmed V and J ends, which lost 6 bases and 10 bases, there was a span of 9 bases. Germline CDR1 is SQVTM and CDR2 is ANQGSEA. The CDR3 is 9 amino acids. The CDR3 sequence is CSVGGGAFF. Written as DNA, the CDR3 is TGCAGCGTGGGGGGGGGAGCTTTCTTT.

This clone was recorded a few times. The chain carries TRBV5-1 and TRBJ1-5, with D possibly TRBD1 on 6 matching bases. This CDR3 has 13 amino acids. The ends were cut back, 5 bases at V and 5 bases at J, with 11 bases in the middle. The germline CDR1 and CDR2 sequences are SGHRS and YFSETQ. The CDR3 DNA sequence: TGCGCCAGCAGTGGGGGGGCGGATCAGCCCCAGCATTTT. It codes for CASSGGADQPQHF.

Here the CDR3 reads CASRGTSGTGGELFF. For the CDR3, the DNA is TGTGCCAGCAGAGGGACTAGCGGAACGGGCGGGGAGCTGTTTTTT. The chain combines TRBV2 with TRBJ2-2; TRBD2 aligns across 11 bases. Germline CDR1 reads SNHLY; CDR2 reads FYNNEI. There are 15 residues in the CDR3. Trimming cost V 6 bases and J 7 bases; bases outside gene matches: 7.

V gene TRBV18 combines with J gene TRBJ2-2, with 8 bases fitting TRBD2. Trimming at V came to 8 bases and at J to 4 bases, leaving 9 bases not matched to a gene. The CDR3 contains 15 residues. Germline values: CDR1 KGHSH, CDR2 LQKENI. DNA of the CDR3: TGTGCCAGCCGCTCTGCGGGGGGTGTCACCGGGGAGCTGTTTTTT. Residues: CASRSAGGVTGELFF.

This clone showed up just a few times. The chain joins TRBV5-1 to TRBJ1-1, with D perhaps matching TRBD1 (5 bases). This CDR3 has 14 residues. Trimming pared 2 bases from V and 3 bases from J, leaving 11 bases between. Germline loops: CDR1 SGHRS, CDR2 YFSETQ. In DNA, the CDR3 is TGCGCCAGCAGCTTTATAGGGGTGGACACTGAAGCTTTCTTT. This sequence encodes CASSFIGVDTEAFF.

This chain links TRBV28 with TRBJ2-7; D perhaps matches TRBD1 (6 bases). CDR1 and CDR2 (germline): MDHEN, SYDVKM. With 1 base removed from V and 7 bases from J, the gap between germline ends came to 11 bases. This CDR3 spans 13 amino acids. Written as DNA, the CDR3 is TGTGCCAGCAGTTTATCAAGGGGGAATGAGCAGTACTTC. This gives the protein CASSLSRGNEQYF.

This clone has a handful of counts. This chain joins TRBV28 and TRBJ1-5; 9 positions match TRBD1. CDR1 MDHEN and CDR2 SYDVKM come from the germline V gene. This CDR3 region has 12 residues. The V gene end was trimmed by 6 bases and the J gene end by 9 bases; junction bases not matched to a gene: 3. The CDR3 bases are TGTGCCAGCAGGGACAGGGGTCGGCCCCAGCATTTT. It is translated as CASRDRGRPQHF.